Below are 7 T cell receptor beta chains sequenced from a single sample in a study of shared clonotypes between healthy human individuals. Assay used: immunoSEQ multiplex PCR; TCRdb lists only in-frame clones, some missing. The sample consists of about 1.5 million clones, approximately 98% of them appearing once. Sequenced sample: naive CD4+ T cells sorted from blood. Subset given: CD45RA+ positively selected. The receptors originated from a man younger than 40 in good health.

The chain employs TRBV4-2 and TRBJ1-5; D uncertain. CDR1 LGHNA and CDR2 YNFKEQ come from the germline V gene. This CDR3 comprises 16 residues. Trimming left V 0 bases short and J 1 base short, with 10 bases between. The CDR3 nucleotides are TGTGCCAGCAGCCAAGATTGGGGTGGGAGCAATCAGCCCCAGCATTTT. This codes for CASSQDWGGSNQPQHF.

The chain employs TRBV15 and TRBJ2-3; D is ambiguous. Germline V gene lookup returns CDR1 LNHNV and CDR2 YYDKDF (reference sequence). V shed 1 base and J shed 3 bases, with 11 bases lying between them. The CDR3 consists of 15 residues. CDR3 loop: CATSRAGPGTDTQYF. In DNA form, the CDR3 reads TGTGCCACCAGCAGAGCTGGACCCGGGACAGATACGCAGTATTTT.

The chain combines TRBV18 with TRBJ1-3; perhaps TRBD1 as D (6 bases). The V gene lost 3 bases and the J gene lost 5 bases, with 11 bases spanning the gap. This CDR3 is 14 amino acids long. Germline-derived CDR1 and CDR2 are KGHSH and LQKENI. The CDR3 bases are TGTGCCAGCTCACCCGGGACACAGAGAAACACCATATATTTT. Amino acids: CASSPGTQRNTIYF.

The chain has TRBV28 and TRBJ1-2, with TRBD1 identical over 7 bases. CDR1 and CDR2 from the germline V gene are MDHEN and SYDVKM. Losses at the gene ends were 10 bases for V and 0 bases for J; bases not matched to a gene: 5. CDR3 length equals 13 residues. CDR3 loop: CATRDSANYGYTF. CDR3 nucleotide sequence: TGTGCCACCAGGGACAGTGCTAACTATGGCTACACCTTC.

CDR3 DNA: TGTGCCAGCAGCCAAGATCTCCGGGAGCCCCAGCATTTT. It yields the protein CASSQDLREPQHF. This chain uses TRBV4-2 with TRBJ1-5, with D hard to call. The germline gives CDR1 LGHNA, CDR2 YNFKEQ. V gave up 0 bases and J gave up 8 bases, with 8 bases separating them. The CDR3 is 13 residues long.

This CDR3 reads CASSVRARDTQYF. CDR3 sequence (DNA): TGTGCCAGCAGCGTACGGGCCAGAGATACGCAGTATTTT. The chain is built from TRBV9 and TRBJ2-3; D uncertain. Germline CDR1 is SGDLS and CDR2 is YYNGEE. With 1 base removed from V and 5 bases from J, the gap between germline ends came to 8 bases. The CDR3 is made up of 13 amino acids.

The rearrangement uses TRBV29-1 and TRBJ2-5; D not resolved. The germline V gene encodes CDR1 SQVTM and CDR2 ANQGSEA. With 3 bases removed from V and 0 bases from J, the gap between germline ends came to 8 bases. This CDR3 comprises 13 residues. This CDR3 reads CSVDGTDQETQYF. CDR3 nucleotide sequence: TGCAGCGTTGACGGTACGGACCAAGAGACCCAGTACTTC.